This T cell receptor (beta chain) was found in a study of blood T cell repertoires in COVID-19. Original data processing: Amplification of reference gene primers provided the estimated nucleated cell counts. Using immunoSEQ multiplex PCR, the repertoire was profiled, and TCRdb retains in-frame clones only, with some absent. The V and J calls and clone size were taken over from that table, and D and trimming were inferred from the DNA. The sample contains 250,000 to 400,000 clones, roughly 90% of which appear only once. The material sequenced was peripheral blood. This receptor was taken from a woman aged 25-40 years with COVID-19, enrolled during active disease.

In DNA, the CDR3 is TGCGCCAGCAGCCTGGAAGGTGGACAGGGGGCGGCTGAAGCTTTCTTT. Translating it yields CASSLEGGQGAAEAFF. The V and J genes are TRBV5-1 and TRBJ1-1; 11 bases map to TRBD1. Unmatched junction bases numbered 11, after V lost 4 bases and J lost 6 bases. Germline loops: CDR1 SGHRS, CDR2 YFSETQ. There are 16 residues in the CDR3.